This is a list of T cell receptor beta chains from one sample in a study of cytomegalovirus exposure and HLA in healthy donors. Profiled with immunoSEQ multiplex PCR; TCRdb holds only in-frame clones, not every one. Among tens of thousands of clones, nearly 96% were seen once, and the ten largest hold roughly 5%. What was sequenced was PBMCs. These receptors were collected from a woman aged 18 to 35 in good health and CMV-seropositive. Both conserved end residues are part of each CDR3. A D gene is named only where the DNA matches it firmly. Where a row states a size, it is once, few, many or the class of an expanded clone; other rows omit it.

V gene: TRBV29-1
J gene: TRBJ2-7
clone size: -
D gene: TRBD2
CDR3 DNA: TGCAGCGTTGAAGTAATAGCGGGAGGGCTGACCTACGAGCAGTACTTC
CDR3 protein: CSVEVIAGGLTYEQYF

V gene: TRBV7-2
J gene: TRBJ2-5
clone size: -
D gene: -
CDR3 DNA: TGTGCCAGCAGCTTGGACATAGAGACCCAGTACTTC
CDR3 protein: CASSLDIETQYF

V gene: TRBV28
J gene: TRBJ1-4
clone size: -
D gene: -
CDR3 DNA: TGTGCCAGCAGCCGAAGGACAGAAGATAATGAAAAACTGTTTTTT
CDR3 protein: CASSRRTEDNEKLFF

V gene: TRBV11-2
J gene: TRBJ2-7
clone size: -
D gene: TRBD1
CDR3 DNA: TGTGCCAGCAGCTTCCCTAGGGCAACCGGGACAGGGGTCACCTACGAGCAGTACTTC
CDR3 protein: CASSFPRATGTGVTYEQYF

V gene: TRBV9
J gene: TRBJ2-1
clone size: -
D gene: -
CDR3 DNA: TGTGCCAGCAGCGTAGCTGCAGGAGAGCAGTTCTTC
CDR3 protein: CASSVAAGEQFF

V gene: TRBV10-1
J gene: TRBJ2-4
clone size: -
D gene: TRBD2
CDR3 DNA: TGCGCCAGCAGTGAGTCGAGGGGACTAGCGGGAGGAAAAAGAGCCAAAAACATTCAGTACTTC
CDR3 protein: CASSESRGLAGGKRAKNIQYF

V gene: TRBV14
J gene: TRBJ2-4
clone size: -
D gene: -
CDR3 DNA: TGTGCCAGCAGCCACCCTTCAGGAGGTACGGCCAAAAACATTCAGTACTTC
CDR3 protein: CASSHPSGGTAKNIQYF

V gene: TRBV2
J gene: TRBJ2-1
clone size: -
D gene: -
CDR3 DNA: TGTGCCAGCAGTGAAGTGCCGGTGAACAATGAGCAGTTCTTC
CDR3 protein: CASSEVPVNNEQFF

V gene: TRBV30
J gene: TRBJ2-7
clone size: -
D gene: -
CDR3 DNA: TGTGCCTGGAGGAGGGTGGCGTCCTACGAGCAGTACTTC
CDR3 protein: CAWRRVASYEQYF

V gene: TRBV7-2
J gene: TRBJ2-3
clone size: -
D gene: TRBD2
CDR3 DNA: TGTGCCAGCAGCGGCCCCCAAACGGGAGGGCGGGGAGATACGCAGTATTTT
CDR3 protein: CASSGPQTGGRGDTQYF

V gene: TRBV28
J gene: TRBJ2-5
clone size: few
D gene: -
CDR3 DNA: TGTGCCAGCAGTACCTGGGGCGGTCAAGAGACCCAGTACTTC
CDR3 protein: CASSTWGGQETQYF

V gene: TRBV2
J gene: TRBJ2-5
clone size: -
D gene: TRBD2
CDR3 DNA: TGTGCCAGCAGTGAAGACAATCAACTAGCGGGGAGTAAAGAGACCCAGTACTTC
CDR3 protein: CASSEDNQLAGSKETQYF

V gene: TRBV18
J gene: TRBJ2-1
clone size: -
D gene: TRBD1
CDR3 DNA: TGTGCCAGCTCCGGGACAGGAGAGTCTTCGGAGCAGTTCTTC
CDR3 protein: CASSGTGESSEQFF

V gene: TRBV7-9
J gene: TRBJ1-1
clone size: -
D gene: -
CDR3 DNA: TGTGCCAGCAGCTTAGACAGGGTGGGGGACACTGAAGCTTTCTTT
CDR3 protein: CASSLDRVGDTEAFF

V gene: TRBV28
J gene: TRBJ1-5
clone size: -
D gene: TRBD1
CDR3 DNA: TGTGCCAGCAGCCCCGGGACAGGTAAAGGTCAGCCCCAGCATTTT
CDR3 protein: CASSPGTGKGQPQHF

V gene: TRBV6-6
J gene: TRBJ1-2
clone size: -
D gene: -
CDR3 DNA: TGTGCCACCCACCCCGGACAGTTTATTTCTGGCTACACCTTC
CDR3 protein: CATHPGQFISGYTF

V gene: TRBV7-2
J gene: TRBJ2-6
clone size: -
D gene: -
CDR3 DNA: TGTGCCAGCAGCCCCCAGTCCCGCTCTGGGGCCAACGTCCTGACTTTC
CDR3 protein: CASSPQSRSGANVLTF

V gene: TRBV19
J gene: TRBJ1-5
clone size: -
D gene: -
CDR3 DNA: TGTGCCAGTAGTATCGAATCAGGGGTCGCTCAGCCCCAGCATTTT
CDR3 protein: CASSIESGVAQPQHF

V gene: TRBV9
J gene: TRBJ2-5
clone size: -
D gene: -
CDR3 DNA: TGTGCCAGCAGCGACGGAGGCAACCAAGAGACCCAGTACTTC
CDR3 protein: CASSDGGNQETQYF

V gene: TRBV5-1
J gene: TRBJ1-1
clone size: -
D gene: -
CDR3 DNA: TGCGCCAGCAGCTTGGTGGCAGGGATGAACACTGAAGCTTTCTTT
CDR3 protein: CASSLVAGMNTEAFF

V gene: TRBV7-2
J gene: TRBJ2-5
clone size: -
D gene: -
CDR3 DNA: TGTGCCAGCAGCTCCCTGAGCGGCGCAGAAGAGACCCAGTACTTC
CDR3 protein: CASSSLSGAEETQYF

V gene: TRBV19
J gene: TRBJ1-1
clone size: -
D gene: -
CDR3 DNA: TGTGCCAGTAGTATGGCGGTGAACACTGAAGCTTTCTTT
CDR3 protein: CASSMAVNTEAFF

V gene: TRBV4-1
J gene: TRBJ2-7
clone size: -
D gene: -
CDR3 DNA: TGCGCCAGCAGCCAAGGGCTGGCAGGGACAACCTACGAGCAGTACTTC
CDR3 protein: CASSQGLAGTTYEQYF

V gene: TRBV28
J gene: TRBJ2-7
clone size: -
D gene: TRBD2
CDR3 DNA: TGTGCCAGCAGTTTGGGCGGGGGGAGCTCCTACGAGCAGTACTTC
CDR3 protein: CASSLGGGSSYEQYF

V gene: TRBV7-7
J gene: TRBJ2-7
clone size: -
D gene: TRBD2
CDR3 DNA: TGTGCTAGCAGCTTAGCGGGGGCTAAACAGCAGTACTTC
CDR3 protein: CASSLAGAKQQYF

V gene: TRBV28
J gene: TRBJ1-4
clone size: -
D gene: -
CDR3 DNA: TGTGCCAGCAGTCCCGTGGGGGGGAGGGCAGATGAAAAACTGTTTTTT
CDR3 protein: CASSPVGGRADEKLFF

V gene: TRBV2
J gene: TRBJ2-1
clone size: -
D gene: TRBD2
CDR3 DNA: TGTGCCAGCACCGGGACTAGCGGGAGCTCCTACAATGAGCAGTTCTTC
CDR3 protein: CASTGTSGSSYNEQFF

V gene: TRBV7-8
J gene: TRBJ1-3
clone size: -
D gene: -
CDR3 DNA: TGTGCCAGCAGCTTGGGGCCGGGCCACTCTGGAAACACCATATATTTT
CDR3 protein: CASSLGPGHSGNTIYF

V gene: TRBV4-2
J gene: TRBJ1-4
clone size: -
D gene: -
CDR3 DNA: TGTGCCAGCAGCCAATTAGCGTGGGGGGGTGAAAAACTGTTTTTT
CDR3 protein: CASSQLAWGGEKLFF

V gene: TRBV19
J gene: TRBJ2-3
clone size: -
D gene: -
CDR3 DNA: TGTGCCAGTAGTTTTGGGCTTAGCACAGATACGCAGTATTTT
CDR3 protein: CASSFGLSTDTQYF

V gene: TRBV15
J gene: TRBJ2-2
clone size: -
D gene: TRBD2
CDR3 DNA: TGTGCCACCAGCAGAGGACTAGCGGGAGACACCGGGGAGCTGTTTTTT
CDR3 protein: CATSRGLAGDTGELFF

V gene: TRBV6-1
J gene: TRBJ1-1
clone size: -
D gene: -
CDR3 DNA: TGTGCCAGCAGCTCAGGGCCAGGGAGGACCACTGAAGCTTTCTTT
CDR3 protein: CASSSGPGRTTEAFF

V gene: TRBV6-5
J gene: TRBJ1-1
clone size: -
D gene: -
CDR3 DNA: TGTGCCAGCAGAACTAACACTGAAGCTTTCTTT
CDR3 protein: CASRTNTEAFF

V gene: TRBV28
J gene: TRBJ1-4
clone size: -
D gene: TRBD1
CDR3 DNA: TGTGCCACCAAGACAGGGGGTTATGAAAAACTGTTTTTT
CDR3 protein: CATKTGGYEKLFF

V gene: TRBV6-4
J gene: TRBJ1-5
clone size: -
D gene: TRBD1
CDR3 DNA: TGTGCCAGCAGGGACAGGGGAAATCAGCCCCAGCATTTT
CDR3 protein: CASRDRGNQPQHF

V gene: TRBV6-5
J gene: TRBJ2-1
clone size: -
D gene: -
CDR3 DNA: TGTGCCAGCAGCTTCGGAGTCGAGAACTACAATGAGCAGTTCTTC
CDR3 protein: CASSFGVENYNEQFF

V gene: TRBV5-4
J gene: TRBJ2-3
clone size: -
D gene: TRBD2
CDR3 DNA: TGTGCCAGCAGTTCCAGCGGGAGGAGGGATACGCAGTATTTT
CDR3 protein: CASSSSGRRDTQYF

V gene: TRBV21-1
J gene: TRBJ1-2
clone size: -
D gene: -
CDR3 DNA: TGTGCCAGCAGCAACCCCAATGCCGGTTCGTATGGCTACACCTTC
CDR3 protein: CASSNPNAGSYGYTF

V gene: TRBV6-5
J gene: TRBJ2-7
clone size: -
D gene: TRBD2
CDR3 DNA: TGTGCCAGCAGTCTGGATAGCGGGAGATCGTACGAGCAGTACTTC
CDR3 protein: CASSLDSGRSYEQYF

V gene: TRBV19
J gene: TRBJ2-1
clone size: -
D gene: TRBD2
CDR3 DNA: TGTGCCAGTAGTATAGCGGGAGGTTCCTACAATGAGCAGTTCTTC
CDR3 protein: CASSIAGGSYNEQFF

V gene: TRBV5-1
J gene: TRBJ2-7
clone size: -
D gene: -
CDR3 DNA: TGCGCCAGCAGCTGGGACGACAGGAGGCACGAGCAGTACTTC
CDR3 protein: CASSWDDRRHEQYF

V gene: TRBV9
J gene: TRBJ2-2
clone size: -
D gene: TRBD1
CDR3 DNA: TGTGCCAGCAGCGGCAGGGGGCCCGCCGGGGAGCTGTTTTTT
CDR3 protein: CASSGRGPAGELFF

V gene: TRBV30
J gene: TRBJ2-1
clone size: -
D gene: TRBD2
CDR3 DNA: TGTGCCTGGAGTGTACAAAGCGGGAGGGCCGAGTTCTTC
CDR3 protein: CAWSVQSGRAEFF

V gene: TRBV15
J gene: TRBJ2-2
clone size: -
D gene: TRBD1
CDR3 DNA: TGTGCCACCAGCAGAGGATCCGGGACAGCCAACACCGGGGAGCTGTTTTTT
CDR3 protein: CATSRGSGTANTGELFF

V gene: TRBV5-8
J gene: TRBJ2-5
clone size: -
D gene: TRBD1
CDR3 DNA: TGTGCCAGCAGCTTTGACAGGGGTTTTGAGACCCAGTACTTC
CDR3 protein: CASSFDRGFETQYF

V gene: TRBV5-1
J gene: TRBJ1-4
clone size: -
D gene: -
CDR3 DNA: TGCGCCAGCAGCTTGGCAGGGCCTAATGAAAAACTGTTTTTT
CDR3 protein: CASSLAGPNEKLFF